These 21 T cell receptor beta chains were all obtained from the same sample, sequenced in a study of cytomegalovirus exposure and HLA in healthy donors. Assay used: immunoSEQ multiplex PCR; TCRdb lists only in-frame clones, some missing. The data show over 60,000 clones, around 96% seen once. The material sequenced was PBMCs. These TCRs come from a man aged 18 to 30 in good health and CMV-seropositive.

The J gene is TRBJ2-7, the V gene TRBV27, with TRBD2 matching over 8 bases. CDR3 length equals 15 residues. V dropped 1 base and J dropped 2; count of bases not matched to a gene: 4. Germline V gene data show CDR1 as MNHEY and CDR2 as SMNVEV (reference sequence). CDR3 amino acids: CASSLFGTSTYEQYF. The CDR3 DNA is TGTGCCAGCAGTTTATTCGGGACTAGTACCTACGAGCAGTACTTC.

As DNA, the CDR3 is TGTGCCAGCAGCTTACAGGGTTGGGAGACCCAGTACTTC. It is translated as CASSLQGWETQYF. The V and J genes are TRBV7-8 and TRBJ2-5; D may be TRBD1 (5 bases). This CDR3 comprises 13 residues. The germline V and J ends were trimmed by 2 bases and 5 bases, with 9 bases remaining between them. CDR1 and CDR2 (germline): SGHVS, FQNEAQ.

The chain carries TRBV9 and TRBJ1-2, with 7 bases fitting TRBD1. The length of the CDR3 is 16 residues. The V gene's germline CDR1 is SGDLS and CDR2 YYNGEE. J was trimmed by 4 bases and V by 2 bases; bases with no gene match: 11. The chain's CDR3 is CASSVLDRFDPYGYTF. CDR3 nucleotides: TGTGCCAGCAGCGTCTTGGACAGGTTCGACCCCTATGGCTACACCTTC. The whole variable domain, filled in from reference TRBV9 and TRBJ1-2, reads DSGVTQTPKHLITATGQRVTLRCSPRSGDLSVYWYQQSLDQGLQFLIQYYNGEERAKGNILERFSAQQFPDLHSELNLSSLELGDSALYFCASSVLDRFDPYGYTFGSGTRLTVV.

The V call is TRBV10-3, the J call TRBJ2-7; 7 nucleotides agree with TRBD1. The CDR3 contains 16 residues. The junction had 13 bases not matched to a gene; V was cut back by 5 bases and J by 3 bases. Germline-derived CDR1 and CDR2 are ENHRY and SYGVKD. Here the CDR3 reads CAISTLQGPRIYEQYF. In nucleotides, the CDR3 is TGTGCCATCAGTACATTACAGGGGCCGAGGATCTACGAGCAGTACTTC.

This chain uses TRBV29-1 with TRBJ2-1; maybe TRBD2 (6 bases). Trimming cost V 6 bases and J 0 bases, with 12 bases left between them. This CDR3 spans 14 amino acids. The germline gives CDR1 SQVTM, CDR2 ANQGSEA. CDR3 DNA: TGCAGCGTGAGGGACTTTGGCTCCTACAATGAGCAGTTCTTC. Amino acid sequence: CSVRDFGSYNEQFF.

J is TRBJ1-1 and V is TRBV11-3; D uncertain. CDR1 SGHNT and CDR2 YENEEA come from the germline V gene. V lost 3 bases and J lost 1, with 9 bases in between. This CDR3 is built from 14 residues. CDR3 nucleotide sequence: TGTGCCAGCAGCTTTTTCCAGAAGAACACTGAAGCTTTCTTT. It codes for CASSFFQKNTEAFF.

The gene calls are TRBV7-3 and TRBJ2-3; 8 nucleotides agree with TRBD1. The germline V gene has CDR1 SGHTA and CDR2 FQGTGA. V dropped 1 base and J dropped 4; count of bases not matched to a gene: 4. The CDR3 contains 15 residues. This CDR3 is CASSLKAGGADTQYF. CDR3 DNA sequence: TGTGCCAGCAGCTTAAAAGCAGGGGGCGCAGATACGCAGTATTTT. Complete variable domain (other parts from reference TRBV7-3 and TRBJ2-3): GAGVSQTPSNKVTEKGKYVELRCDPISGHTALYWYRQSLGQGPEFLIYFQGTGAADDSGLPNDRFFAVRPEGSVSTLKIQRTERGDSAVYLCASSLKAGGADTQYFGPGTRLTVL.

The gene calls are TRBV19 and TRBJ2-6; TRBD1 might be the D (6 bases). Germline V lookup: CDR1 LNHDA, CDR2 SQIVND (reference sequence). The CDR3 is 18 amino acids. Trimming took off 3 bases at V and 0 bases at J, with 15 bases between the two ends. The CDR3 coding sequence is TGTGCCAGTAGTATCGTCGGACAGTCTAGCTCTGGGGCCAACGTCCTGACTTTC. This gives the protein CASSIVGQSSSGANVLTF.

Note on this clone: This sample includes further DNA sequences coding for the same CDR3. The V and J genes are TRBV11-2 and TRBJ2-7; D perhaps matches TRBD2 (5 bases). Trimming took off 3 bases at V and 1 base at J, with 7 bases between the two ends. Germline values: CDR1 SGHAT, CDR2 FQNNGV. The CDR3 has 13 residues. The CDR3 sequence is CASSFSGSYEQYF. CDR3 sequence (DNA): TGTGCCAGCAGCTTTTCGGGATCCTACGAGCAGTACTTC.

This rearrangement joins TRBV7-2 to TRBJ2-7; 10 bases line up with TRBD2. This CDR3 region has 18 residues. With V trimmed by 5 bases and J by 4 bases, 17 bases remained unmatched. Germline-derived CDR1 and CDR2 are SGHTA and FQGNSA. CDR3 sequence (DNA): TGTGCCAGCAGCGCTACCCGGGTACTAGCGGGAATTTTTTACGAGCAGTACTTC. Protein product: CASSATRVLAGIFYEQYF.

Here the CDR3 DNA reads TGTGCCAGCAGCCCCATAGGTCTAAGAGGAGCCAAAAACATTCAGTACTTC. Its protein is CASSPIGLRGAKNIQYF. The chain employs TRBV28 and TRBJ2-4, with D unclear. The CDR3 is made up of 17 amino acids. Trimming took off 6 bases at V and 0 bases at J, with 18 bases between the two ends. Germline CDR1 reads MDHEN; CDR2 reads SYDVKM.

The V gene is TRBV9, the J gene TRBJ1-2; D gene unclear. Germline V gives CDR1 SGDLS, CDR2 YYNGEE. CDR3 size: 13 residues. Between the trimmed V and J ends, which lost 4 bases and 8 bases, there was a span of 15 bases. The CDR3 sequence is CASSPVGGQGYTF. The CDR3 region has the DNA TGTGCCAGCAGCCCGGTGGGAGGGCAAGGCTACACCTTC.

The chain is built from TRBV12-2 and TRBJ1-5; TRBD1 was called by the table and not checked on the DNA. TRBV12-2 corresponds to a pseudogene. CDR3 length: 17 amino acids. The CDR3 region is CASRSPTGTGVNQPQHF. CDR3 nucleotide sequence: TGTGCAAGTCGTTCCCCCACCGGGACAGGGGTCAATCAGCCCCAGCATTTT.

This rearrangement joins TRBV7-8 to TRBJ2-2, with 13 bases aligning to TRBD2. CDR3 length: 16 residues. CDR1 SGHVS and CDR2 FQNEAQ come from the germline V gene. Unmatched junction bases numbered 7, after V lost 4 bases and J lost 8 bases. CDR3 in amino acids: CASSSRTSGSFGELFF. DNA for the CDR3: TGTGCCAGCAGCTCCCGGACTAGCGGGAGCTTTGGGGAGCTGTTTTTT.

This rearrangement joins TRBV28 to TRBJ2-7, with 10 positions matching TRBD1. The CDR3 is made up of 14 amino acids. V shed 4 bases and J 3 bases; nucleotides not matched to a gene: 3. The germline gives CDR1 MDHEN, CDR2 SYDVKM. CDR3 amino acids: CASSSTGGYYEQYF. CDR3 coding DNA: TGTGCCAGCAGTTCGACAGGGGGCTACTACGAGCAGTACTTC.

The CDR3 spells CASSVSSQNKPNEQFF. CDR3 nucleotide sequence: TGTGCCAGCAGCGTAAGTAGCCAAAACAAACCCAATGAGCAGTTCTTC. This sequence joins TRBV9 and TRBJ2-1, with D hard to call. The CDR3 totals 16 residues. Trimming took 1 base from V and 6 from J, leaving 17 bases between them. The germline V gene has CDR1 SGDLS and CDR2 YYNGEE. The full variable domain, in which reference TRBV9 and TRBJ2-1 provide the parts outside the CDR3, is DSGVTQTPKHLITATGQRVTLRCSPRSGDLSVYWYQQSLDQGLQFLIQYYNGEERAKGNILERFSAQQFPDLHSELNLSSLELGDSALYFCASSVSSQNKPNEQFFGPGTRLTVL.

The CDR3 loop reads CASSPGQNTEAFF. The DNA for the CDR3 is TGCGCCAGCAGCCCCGGACAGAACACTGAAGCTTTCTTT. J is TRBJ1-1 and V is TRBV4-1, with a weak D call TRBD1 (5 bases). Trimming cost V 4 bases and J 1 base, with 7 bases left between them. CDR1 MGHRA and CDR2 YSYEKL come from the germline V gene. The CDR3 has 13 amino acids.

This sequence joins TRBV6-6 and TRBJ1-4, with a tentative D call TRBD1 (6 bases). CDR1 and CDR2 from the germline V gene are MNHNY and SVGAGI (reference sequence). V gave up 5 bases and J gave up 5 bases, with 15 bases separating them. This CDR3 region has 15 residues. Here the CDR3 DNA reads TGTGCCAGCAGTCCTCAGGGGCGCTTAAATGAAAAACTGTTTTTT. Protein product: CASSPQGRLNEKLFF.

This chain links TRBV2 with TRBJ2-7; a weak D match, TRBD2 (5 bases). The CDR3 extends over 14 amino acids. The V gene lost 6 bases and the J gene lost 5 bases, with 17 bases spanning the gap. From germline, CDR1 is SNHLY and CDR2 FYNNEI. This chain's CDR3 is CASRTARGINEQYF. Written as DNA, the CDR3 is TGTGCCAGCAGGACGGCACGGGGTATAAACGAGCAGTACTTC.

The chain is built from TRBV2 and TRBJ1-6; D is perhaps TRBD1 (5 bases). V gave up 7 bases and J gave up 7 bases, with 14 bases separating them. Per the germline V gene, CDR1 is SNHLY and CDR2 is FYNNEI. There are 14 residues in the CDR3. The CDR3 bases are TGTGCCAGCAACCCGACAGCCAGGAATTCACCCCTCCACTTT. This sequence encodes CASNPTARNSPLHF.

The J gene is TRBJ2-7, the V gene TRBV6-5; tentatively, D is TRBD1 (6 bases). Germline V gene data show CDR1 as MNHEY and CDR2 as SVGAGI. The ends were cut back, 2 bases at V and 6 bases at J, with 8 bases in the middle. This CDR3 spans 12 amino acids. The CDR3 coding sequence is TGTGCCAGCAGTTACCAGGGGAGCGAGCAGTACTTC. It is translated as CASSYQGSEQYF.